The next 18 T cell receptor beta chains were all read from a single sample in a study of regulatory T cells in long-lasting Graves disease. TCR beta libraries were built with iRepertoire HTBI primers and Arm-PCR of CDR3 regions. A single record per CDR3 protein comes from TCRdb applying MiXCR to the multiplex PCR reads. The sample lists roughly 220,000 distinct CDR3 sequences; roughly 18% were seen once. Sample time point: newly diagnosed GD, antithyroid drugs for less than 3 months. Following extraction of RNA from PBMCs, that RNA was used to make the TCR library. Specimen: peripheral blood mononuclear cells (PBMCs), collected at new diagnosis, from a patient treated with antithyroid drugs. The origin of the receptors is a female donor with Graves disease.

Worth noting for this clonotype: Possible read error: a much larger clone is one base away. This chain joins TRBV5-1 and TRBJ2-1; D unresolved. CDR1 and CDR2 from the germline V gene are SGHRS and YFSETQ. This CDR3 is built from 13 residues. This CDR3 reads CASSSGWVNEEFF. CDR3 coding DNA: TGCGCCAGCAGCTCGGGTTGGGTCAATGAGGAGTTCTTC.

A few counts support this clonotype. The junction and the germline gene differ at one end; a read error may be behind it. CDR3 in amino acids: CASSQWRGETQYF. CDR3 coding DNA: TGCGCCAGCAGCCAGTGGCGGGGAGAGACCCAGTACTTC. The J gene is TRBJ2-5, the V gene TRBV7-9, with a possible D match to TRBD2 (6 bases). The CDR3 has 13 residues. Germline V gene lookup returns CDR1 SEHNR and CDR2 FQNEAQ (reference sequence).

This clonotype has at least ten counts. The chain uses TRBV27 and TRBJ2-7; D uncertain. The CDR3 is 13 amino acids. Trimming removed 6 bases from V and 3 bases from J, with 12 bases in between. The germline CDR1 and CDR2 sequences are MNHEY and SMNVEV (reference sequence). CDR3 protein: CASRGISHYEQYF. The DNA for the CDR3 is TGTGCCAGCAGAGGTATATCCCACTACGAGCAGTACTTC.

At least ten counts were recorded for this clonotype. The chain carries TRBV7-2 and TRBJ2-3; D may correspond to TRBD1 or TRBD2 (5 bases each). Germline assignment: CDR1 SGHTA and CDR2 FQGNSA. Trimming left V 2 bases short and J 1 base short, with 10 bases between. This CDR3 has 15 amino acids. Here the CDR3 DNA reads TGTGCCAGCAGCTTATCGAGGGGCGGCACAGATACGCAGTATTTT. Amino acids: CASSLSRGGTDTQYF. The variable domain in full, completed from reference TRBV7-2 and TRBJ2-3, reads GAGVSQSPSNKVTEKGKDVELRCDPISGHTALYWYRQSLGQGLEFLIYFQGNSAPDKSGLPSDRFSAERTGGSVSTLTIQRTQQEDSAVYLCASSLSRGGTDTQYFGPGTRLTVL.

Ten or more counts support this clonotype. The chain has TRBV15 and TRBJ2-7; 9 bases are shared with TRBD2. Trimming took 4 bases from V and 2 from J; bases not matched to a gene: 3. Germline V gives CDR1 LNHNV, CDR2 YYDKDF (reference sequence). This CDR3 has 14 amino acids. The CDR3 loop reads CATSNAGGAYEQYF. The CDR3 DNA follows: TGTGCCACCAGCAACGCGGGGGGGGCCTACGAGCAGTACTTC.

This clonotype was seen a handful of times. The chain links TRBV6-5 to TRBJ2-3; the match to TRBD2 covers 8 bases. V was clipped by 2 bases and J by 1 base; unmatched bases: 5. The CDR3 covers 16 residues. CDR1 is MNHEY, CDR2 SVGAGI, per germline. DNA for the CDR3: TGTGCCAGCAGTTACCCGACGACTAGCGGCACAGATACGCAGTATTTT. Its translation is CASSYPTTSGTDTQYF.

This clonotype was counted once. This clone may be a read error of a much larger clone one base away. The V gene is TRBV20-1, the J gene TRBJ2-3; D may be TRBD2 (5 bases). The length of the CDR3 is 12 residues. Germline loops: CDR1 DFQATT, CDR2 SNEGSKA (reference sequence). CDR3 nucleotide sequence: TGCAGTGCTAGTGCGGGCCGGGATACGCACTATTTT. Its translation is CSASAGRDTHYF.

This clonotype was found many times. V gene TRBV18 combines with J gene TRBJ1-1; weak D call: TRBD1 (5 bases). The CDR3 has 15 residues. The ends were cut back, 4 bases at V and 6 bases at J, with 18 bases in the middle. Germline CDR1 is KGHSH and CDR2 is LQKENI. The CDR3 sequence is CASSLGEGRTAEAFF. For the CDR3, the DNA is TGTGCCAGCTCACTTGGAGAGGGGCGTACGGCTGAAGCTTTCTTT.

This clonotype was seen repeatedly, ten times or more. The V gene is TRBV5-6, the J gene TRBJ1-4; TRBD1 aligns across 8 bases. This CDR3 is built from 14 residues. Germline CDR1 is SGHDT and CDR2 is YYEEEE. Trimming removed 4 bases from V and 5 bases from J; junction bases left unmatched: 4. CDR3 DNA sequence: TGTGCCAGCAGCCGGCACAGGGGGAATGAAAAACTGTTTTTT. Protein sequence: CASSRHRGNEKLFF.

In this sample, this clonotype turned up many times. This chain connects TRBV30 to TRBJ2-5, with 11 nucleotides matching TRBD2. The CDR3 is made up of 16 amino acids. Trimming removed 5 bases from V and 5 bases from J; junction bases left unmatched: 13. Germline V gene lookup returns CDR1 GTSNPN and CDR2 SVGIG (reference sequence). CDR3: CAWGPKLAGVEETQYF. In nucleotides, the CDR3 is TGTGCCTGGGGTCCTAAACTAGCGGGAGTGGAGGAGACCCAGTACTTC.

This clonotype was observed at least ten times. The rearrangement links TRBV12-3 or TRBV12-4 to TRBJ2-5; D may match TRBD1 or TRBD2 (5 bases each). V was shortened by 5 bases and J by 2 bases, with 9 bases between the two germline ends. The length of the CDR3 is 13 residues. CDR3 in DNA: TGTGCCAGCAGTCTCAGGGAGCAAGAGACCCAGTACTTC. It codes for CASSLREQETQYF.

In this sample, this clonotype turned up many times. The genes are TRBV7-9 and TRBJ1-4, with D possibly matching TRBD1 (5 bases). Trimming removed 3 bases from V and 5 bases from J, with 7 bases in between. The CDR3 extends over 13 amino acids. CDR1 SEHNR and CDR2 FQNEAQ come from the germline V gene (reference sequence). The CDR3: CASSLGVNEKLFF. Here the CDR3 DNA reads TGTGCCAGCAGCTTGGGGGTAAATGAAAAACTGTTTTTT.

The table lists this clonotype with many counts. CDR3 loop: CASSLKVAGGRNEQFF. The CDR3 bases are TGTGCCAGCAGCTTAAAGGTAGCGGGAGGTCGGAATGAGCAGTTCTTC. This sequence joins TRBV7-2 and TRBJ2-1; 10 positions match TRBD2. CDR1 and CDR2 from the germline V gene are SGHTA and FQGNSA. The CDR3 extends over 16 amino acids. The V segment lost 2 bases and the J segment 7 bases; nucleotides outside the gene matches: 8.

The chain carries TRBV27 and TRBJ2-5, with TRBD2 matching 15 bases. The CDR3 covers 19 residues. Germline assignment: CDR1 MNHEY and CDR2 SMNVEV (reference sequence). The V segment lost 0 bases and the J segment 0 bases; nucleotides outside the gene matches: 5. The CDR3 sequence is CASSLSGLAGGQNQETQYF. The CDR3 DNA is TGTGCCAGCAGTTTATCAGGACTAGCGGGAGGGCAAAACCAAGAGACCCAGTACTTC.

In its sample, this clonotype was seen a few times. CDR3 sequence (DNA): TGCGCCAGCAGCTTGGACAGGACCGGGACGGATACGCAGTATTTT. It specifies CASSLDRTGTDTQYF. The V gene is TRBV5-1, the J gene TRBJ2-3; D possibly matches TRBD1 or TRBD2 (5 bases each). Per the germline V gene, CDR1 is SGHRS and CDR2 is YFSETQ. V gave up 0 bases and J gave up 6 bases, with 14 bases separating them. This CDR3 is 15 amino acids long.

As for this clonotype: Given a far larger clone just one base away, this is likely a sequencing read error. The chain links TRBV11-2 to TRBJ2-7; TRBD1 matches at 7 bases. V gave up 6 bases and J gave up 4 bases; unmatched junction bases: 6. The germline V gene has CDR1 SGHAT and CDR2 FQNNGV. The CDR3 has 13 residues. CDR3 region: CASSSSTGYEQYF. The CDR3 nucleotides are TGTGCCAGCAGTTCATCGACAGGGTACGAGCAGTACTTC.

This chain joins TRBV6-2 or TRBV6-3 and TRBJ1-4, with D unresolved. The germline CDR1 and CDR2 sequences are MNHEY and SVGEGT. The CDR3 contains 14 residues. Trimming removed 5 bases at V and 2 bases at J, with 9 bases between. The CDR3 coding sequence is TGTGCCAGCAGTGACGGTGGGACTAATGAAAAACTGTTTTTT. This codes for CASSDGGTNEKLFF.

This clonotype came up many times. This sequence joins TRBV20-1 and TRBJ1-4; D is unresolved. V lost 6 bases and J 7 bases, leaving 12 bases between the germline ends. CDR1 and CDR2 (germline): DFQATT, SNEGSKA (reference sequence). The CDR3 loop spans 12 amino acids. CDR3 region: CSAKVRGEKLFF. The CDR3 DNA reads TGCAGTGCGAAGGTCCGGGGTGAAAAACTGTTTTTT.